The entry below gives a single TCR beta chain sequence along with its context. The target antigen is unknown. PCR involved 60 Vbeta and 13 Jbeta primers. TCRdb's copy holds only in-frame clones and misses some; the assay was immunoSEQ multiplex PCR. The sample shows 84,000 or so clones, over 70% of them seen only once. The sample belongs to a study of cytomegalovirus exposure and HLA in healthy donors. Across the whole study: There were 88 million or so unique TCRs (from HLA-typed donors) in an early data release.

Germline trimming cut 6 bases from V and 6 bases from J; bases unmatched to any gene: 12. CDR1 is MNHNS and CDR2 is SASEGT in the germline V gene. This CDR3 has 15 residues. Findings of the study overall: Researchers counted some 150 TCR beta chains as cytomegalovirus-associated. Earlier findings revealed that most TCR beta V segments proved productive either about 87% or about 30% of the time.

The chain recombines TRBV6-1 with TRBJ1-1, with 8 bases that match TRBD1. The specimen was PBMCs. The receptor was isolated from a boy younger than 18 in good health and CMV-seronegative. In DNA form, the CDR3 reads TGTGCCAGCAGACCCGGAGGGCAGGGGGCTGCTGAAGCTTTCTTT. Residues: CASRPGGQGAAEAFF.